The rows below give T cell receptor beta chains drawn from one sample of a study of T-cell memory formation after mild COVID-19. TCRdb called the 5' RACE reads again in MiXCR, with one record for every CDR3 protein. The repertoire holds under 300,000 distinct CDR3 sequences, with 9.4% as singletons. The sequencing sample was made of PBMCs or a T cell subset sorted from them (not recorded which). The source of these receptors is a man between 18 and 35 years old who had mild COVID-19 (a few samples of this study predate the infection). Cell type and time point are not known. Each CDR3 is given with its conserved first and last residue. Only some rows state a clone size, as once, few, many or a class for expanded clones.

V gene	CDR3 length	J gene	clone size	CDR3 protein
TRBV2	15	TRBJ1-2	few	CASIRDRDMRDGYTF
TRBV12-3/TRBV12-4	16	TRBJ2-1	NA	CASTRTSGVGRNEQFF
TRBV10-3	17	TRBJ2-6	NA	CAISVQPGRAGANVLTF
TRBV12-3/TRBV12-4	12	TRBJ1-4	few	CASSTPREKLFF
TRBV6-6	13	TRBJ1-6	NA	CASSPTGLSPLHF
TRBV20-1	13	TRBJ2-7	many	CSARGGGRYEQYF
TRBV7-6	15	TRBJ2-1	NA	CASSLTRGAGNEQFF
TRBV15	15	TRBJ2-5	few	CATSRDPGQQETQYF
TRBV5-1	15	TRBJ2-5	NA	CASSLSLAGRETQYF
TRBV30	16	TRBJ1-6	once	CAWSYRGSTYNSPLHF
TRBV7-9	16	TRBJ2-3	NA	CASSTIGGGSTDTQYF
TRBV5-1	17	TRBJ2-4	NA	CASSPRPGANVKNIQYF
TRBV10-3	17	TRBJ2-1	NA	CAISEVRDSPGNNEQFF
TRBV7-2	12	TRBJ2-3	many	CASSLVGDTQYF
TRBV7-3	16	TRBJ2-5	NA	CASSPVPGQGGETQYF
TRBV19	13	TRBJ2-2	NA	CASRIRGTGELFF
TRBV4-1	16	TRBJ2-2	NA	CASSQGMHPVTGELFF
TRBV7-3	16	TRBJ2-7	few	CARPGGESYRIYEQYF
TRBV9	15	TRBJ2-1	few	CASSVGLAGTMRQFF
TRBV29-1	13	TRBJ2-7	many	CSVTSGESYEQYF
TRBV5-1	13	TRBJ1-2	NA	CASSLRENYGYTF
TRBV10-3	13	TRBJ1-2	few	CAITPGQHYGYTF
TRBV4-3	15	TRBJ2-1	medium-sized	CASSQGTGGYNEQFF
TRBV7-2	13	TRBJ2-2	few	CASSSFTTGELFF
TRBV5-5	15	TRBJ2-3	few	CASSPPPTSTDTQYF
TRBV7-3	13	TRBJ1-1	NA	CASQGQANTEAFF
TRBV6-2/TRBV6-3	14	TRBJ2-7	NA	CASSYGFESYEQYF
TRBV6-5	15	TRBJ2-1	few	CASSYRNRGFNEQFF
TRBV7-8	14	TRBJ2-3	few	CASSFKRGEDTQYF
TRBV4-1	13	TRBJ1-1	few	CASSQGQGDEAFF
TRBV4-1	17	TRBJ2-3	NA	CASSRSGLAGGMNTQYF
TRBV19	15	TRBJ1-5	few	CASSIGSGRLQPQHF
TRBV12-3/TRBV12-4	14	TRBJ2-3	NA	CARSLFGETDTQYF
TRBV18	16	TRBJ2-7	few	CASSPLMGLNSYEQYF
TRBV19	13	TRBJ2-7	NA	CASSMRVSYEQYF
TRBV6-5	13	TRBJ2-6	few	CASNTAGANVLTF
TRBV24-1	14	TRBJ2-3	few	CATSDRTVTDTQYF
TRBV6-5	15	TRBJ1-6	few	CASSYSIAAGSPLHF
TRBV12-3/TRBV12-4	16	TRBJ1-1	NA	CASSWGSSGQGGPAFF
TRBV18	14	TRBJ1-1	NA	CASSPLQGNTEAFF
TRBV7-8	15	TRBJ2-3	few	CASSRTSGGGDTQYF
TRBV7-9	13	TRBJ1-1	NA	CASRSDRDTEAFF
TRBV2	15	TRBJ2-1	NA	CASRPQTSGGARQFF
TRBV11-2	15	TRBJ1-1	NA	CASRQGVKVNTEAFF
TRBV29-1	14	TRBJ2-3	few	CSVEGLNPTDTQYF
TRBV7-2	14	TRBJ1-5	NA	CASSLLGGPQPQHF
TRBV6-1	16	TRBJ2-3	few	CASRGGRGPSLDTQYF
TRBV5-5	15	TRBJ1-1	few	CASPGGGRMNTEAFF
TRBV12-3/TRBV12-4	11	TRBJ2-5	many	CASSFAETQYF
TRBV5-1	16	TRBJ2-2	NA	CASASSGWALEWELFF
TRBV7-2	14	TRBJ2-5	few	CASSLVGYEETQYF
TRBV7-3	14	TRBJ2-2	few	CASSRGGVAGELFF
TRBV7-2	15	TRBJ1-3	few	CASSPDGNSGSTIYF
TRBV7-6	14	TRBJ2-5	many	CASRRAGAQETQYF
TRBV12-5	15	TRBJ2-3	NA	CASHREPTSTDTQYF